This TCR beta chain was documented in a study of blood T cell repertoires in COVID-19. Study context: Donors in Cohort 3 who had recovered were those with two negative PCRs, healthcare professional clearance, or resolution of their symptoms.

Authors' analysis steps: Reference gene primer amplification yielded estimated nucleated cell counts. Assay used: immunoSEQ multiplex PCR; TCRdb lists only in-frame clones, some missing. That table gives V, J and clone size, and the DNA gave D and trimming. The profile shows 210,000 or so clones, 85% to 90% of them singletons. The J segment lost 0 bases and the V segment lost 4 bases, leaving 3 bases of the junction unmatched. Germline loops: CDR1 SGHRS, CDR2 YFSETQ. The CDR3 is 14 residues long. The specimen sequenced was PBMCs or T cells enriched from blood (not recorded which). The chain has TRBV5-1 and TRBJ1-2; 7 bases fit TRBD1. The TCR sequence derives from a woman in her 50s in a cohort exposed to, infected with or recovered from COVID-19 (not recorded which). This CDR3 reads CASSPGTANYGYTF. CDR3 nucleotides: TGCGCCAGCAGCCCAGGGACAGCTAACTATGGCTACACCTTC. Together with reference TRBV5-1 and TRBJ1-2, the CDR3 gives the full variable domain: KAGVTQTPRYLIKTRGQQVTLSCSPISGHRSVSWYQQTPGQGLQFLFEYFSETQRNKGNFPGRFSGRQFSNSRSEMNVSTLELGDSALYLCASSPGTANYGYTFGSGTRLTVV.